These 24 T cell receptor beta chains were all obtained from the same sample, sequenced in a study of T cells after yellow fever vaccination. A single record per CDR3 protein comes from TCRdb applying MiXCR to the 5' RACE reads. The data show around 310,000 distinct CDR3 sequences, with roughly 8.7% seen just once and over 15% held by the top ten. Sequencing was performed on PBMCs, taken on the day of the first yellow fever vaccination. The source is a young man who received the YFV17D yellow fever vaccine.

This chain links TRBV7-6 with TRBJ2-5; D is uncertain. V lost 5 bases, J lost 0 bases, and 10 bases lay in between. The germline V gene has CDR1 SGHVS and CDR2 FNYEAQ. This CDR3 is built from 14 residues. CDR3 sequence: CASSPGRYQETQYF. The CDR3 DNA reads TGTGCCAGCAGCCCCGGACGGTACCAAGAGACCCAGTACTTC.

This chain connects TRBV19 to TRBJ2-1, with 9 positions matching TRBD1. The ends lost 8 bases at V and 6 bases at J; junction bases unmatched: 14. This CDR3 is 16 amino acids long. Looked up from germline, CDR1 is LNHDA and CDR2 is SQIVND (reference sequence). For the CDR3, the DNA is TGTGCCAGTGCTTTCGATGGACAGGGGTACGGCAATGAGCAGTTCTTC. Its protein is CASAFDGQGYGNEQFF.

V usage is TRBV20-1 and J usage is TRBJ2-1, with TRBD2 identical over 10 bases. V gave up 3 bases and J gave up 10 bases; unmatched junction bases: 12. The CDR3 has 15 amino acids. Germline CDR1 and CDR2: DFQATT and SNEGSKA (reference sequence). DNA for the CDR3: TGCAGTGCTAGTGTTCTAGCGGGGGCCCTCGGGGAGCAGTTCTTC. Amino acids: CSASVLAGALGEQFF.

This clonotype was recorded a few times. The chain links TRBV5-1 to TRBJ2-5, with 9 bases matching TRBD1. The V and J ends lost 5 bases and 0 bases, in that order; junction bases with no gene match: 8. CDR3 size: 16 residues. From germline, CDR1 is SGHRS and CDR2 YFSETQ. CDR3 in amino acids: CASRRDREVYQETQYF. The CDR3, as DNA: TGCGCCAGCAGGAGGGACAGGGAGGTGTACCAAGAGACCCAGTACTTC.

The chain has TRBV12-3 or TRBV12-4 and TRBJ1-1, with D unclear. Trimming took off 7 bases at V and 2 bases at J, with 11 bases between the two ends. The CDR3 has 13 residues. This chain's CDR3 is CASNLGRNTEAFF. The CDR3 DNA sequence: TGTGCCAGCAATCTTGGGAGAAACACTGAAGCTTTCTTT.

CDR3 sequence reads: CASRRDTDSPLHF. In DNA, the CDR3 is TGTGCCAGCAGGCGGGACACAGATTCACCCCTCCACTTT. The chain links TRBV6-5 to TRBJ1-6; D perhaps matches TRBD1 (6 bases). The CDR3 length is 13 residues. V was cut by 6 bases and J by 8 bases, with 11 bases left in between. CDR1 MNHEY and CDR2 SVGAGI come from the germline V gene.

This clonotype appeared a few times. This chain joins TRBV5-6 and TRBJ1-1, with 7 positions matching TRBD1. The CDR3 extends over 14 amino acids. Losses at the gene ends were 6 bases for V and 0 bases for J; bases not matched to a gene: 5. Germline V gene lookup returns CDR1 SGHDT and CDR2 YYEEEE. CDR3 protein: CASMVGGVNTEAFF. The DNA for the CDR3 is TGTGCCAGCATGGTAGGGGGCGTGAACACTGAAGCTTTCTTT.

The J gene is TRBJ2-7, the V gene TRBV4-2; unclear D gene. The CDR3 is 15 residues long. The ends were cut back, 0 bases at V and 7 bases at J, with 16 bases in the middle. Looked up from germline, CDR1 is LGHNA and CDR2 is YNFKEQ. CDR3 region: CASSQDPPPANEQYF. In nucleotides, the CDR3 is TGTGCCAGCAGCCAAGATCCTCCTCCGGCGAATGAGCAGTACTTC.

This clonotype was observed a few times. The rearrangement links TRBV11-1 to TRBJ2-7, with 8 bases that match TRBD1. The length of the CDR3 is 18 residues. Per the germline V gene, CDR1 is SGHAT and CDR2 is FQDESV (reference sequence). V gave up 5 bases and J gave up 5 bases; unmatched junction bases: 20. The CDR3 protein is CASSDDLLGDRPLDEQYF. In DNA, the CDR3 is TGTGCCAGCAGCGATGATCTGCTAGGGGACAGGCCTCTCGACGAGCAGTACTTC.

This clonotype was counted many times. This rearrangement joins TRBV24-1 to TRBJ2-7, with D hard to call. This CDR3 contains 13 residues. V was cut by 1 base and J by 4 bases, with 7 bases left in between. The germline V gene encodes CDR1 KGHDR and CDR2 SFDVKD. CDR3: CATSDFDTYEQYF. The CDR3 nucleotides read TGTGCCACCAGTGATTTCGACACGTACGAGCAGTACTTC.

The gene calls are TRBV5-1 and TRBJ1-2; no reliable D call. The CDR3 has 12 residues. Germline values: CDR1 SGHRS, CDR2 YFSETQ. The V gene lost 2 bases and the J gene lost 8 bases, with 10 bases spanning the gap. The CDR3 spells CASSFDSLGYTF. The CDR3 bases are TGCGCCAGCAGCTTTGACTCATTAGGCTACACCTTC.

The rearrangement links TRBV18 to TRBJ2-7, with TRBD2 matching over 13 bases. The CDR3 is 14 amino acids. Germline CDR1 is KGHSH and CDR2 is LQKENI. The J segment lost 6 bases and the V segment lost 8 bases, leaving 7 bases of the junction unmatched. CDR3 sequence reads: CASKTSGGTFEQYF. In DNA, the CDR3 is TGTGCCAGCAAGACTAGCGGGGGGACTTTCGAGCAGTACTTC.

The chain joins TRBV20-1 to TRBJ1-5, with no clear D. This CDR3 has 12 residues. In germline, CDR1 is DFQATT, CDR2 SNEGSKA (reference sequence). Trimming stripped 3 bases from V and 2 bases from J, with 5 bases between. The CDR3 coding sequence is TGCAGTGCTAGTTTCCGCAATCAGCCCCAGCATTTT. This encodes CSASFRNQPQHF.

The sample holds a few counts of this clonotype. This rearrangement joins TRBV20-1 to TRBJ2-7; D call uncertain. V shed 2 bases and J shed 0 bases, with 8 bases lying between them. The CDR3 runs to 13 residues. From germline, CDR1 is DFQATT and CDR2 SNEGSKA (reference sequence). DNA for the CDR3: TGCAGTGCTAGACGGCTCAGCTCCTACGAGCAGTACGTC. Residues: CSARRLSSYEQYV.

The chain recombines TRBV3-1 with TRBJ2-1; 9 bases fit TRBD2. The germline V gene encodes CDR1 LGHDT and CDR2 YNNKEL (reference sequence). There are 13 residues in the CDR3. After removal of 6 bases from V and 6 bases from J, the junction contained 3 bases not matched to a gene. The CDR3, as DNA: TGTGCCAGCAGAAGTAGCGGGGGCAATGAGCAGTTCTTC. This codes for CASRSSGGNEQFF.

The chain couples TRBV9 to TRBJ1-5, with a tentative D call TRBD1 (5 bases). Trimming left V 4 bases short and J 3 bases short, with 17 bases between. The CDR3 is 16 residues long. Germline V gene data show CDR1 as SGDLS and CDR2 as YYNGEE. This chain's CDR3 is CASSPRGDGPNQPQHF. CDR3 nucleotides: TGTGCCAGCAGCCCCAGAGGGGACGGCCCCAATCAGCCCCAGCATTTT.

This clonotype was seen only a few times. The rearrangement uses TRBV2 and TRBJ1-5, with no clear D. V gave up 5 bases and J gave up 11 bases, with 19 bases separating them. This CDR3 has 14 amino acids. Germline CDR1 is SNHLY and CDR2 is FYNNEI. The CDR3 nucleotides read TGTGCCAGCAGTCTCGACCCCTCCTCCCAGTCCCAGCATTTT. This sequence encodes CASSLDPSSQSQHF.

This clonotype was seen at least ten times. This sequence joins TRBV7-2 and TRBJ1-1; D may be TRBD1 (6 bases). Deletions cut 1 base from V and 0 bases from J, with 9 bases between. CDR3 length: 15 residues. Germline V lookup: CDR1 SGHTA, CDR2 FQGNSA. CDR3 coding DNA: TGTGCCAGCAGCTTAGTTACAGGGTTGAACACTGAAGCTTTCTTT. This gives the protein CASSLVTGLNTEAFF.

This clonotype appeared a few times. This chain links TRBV7-9 with TRBJ1-1; a weak D match, TRBD1 (5 bases). The CDR3 covers 15 residues. The germline V and J ends were trimmed by 4 bases and 4 bases, with 16 bases remaining between them. Germline assignment: CDR1 SEHNR and CDR2 FQNEAQ (reference sequence). CDR3 residues: CASSSTRVRRTEAFF. The DNA of the CDR3 is TGTGCCAGCAGCTCGACCAGGGTCCGGCGCACTGAAGCTTTCTTT.

There are a few counts of this clonotype. The chain recombines TRBV9 with TRBJ1-5; TRBD1 agrees at 7 bases. V trimming: 2 bases; J trimming: 3 bases; junction bases outside the gene matches: 5. The CDR3 is 15 amino acids. Germline V CDR1 and CDR2: SGDLS, YYNGEE. CDR3 sequence reads: CASSVTGANNQPQHF. The CDR3 DNA follows: TGTGCCAGCAGCGTTACAGGGGCGAACAATCAGCCCCAGCATTTT.

This clonotype was observed a handful of times. The J gene is TRBJ2-2, the V gene TRBV6-1; 9 bases line up with TRBD1. V lost 8 bases and J lost 7; bases outside the gene matches: 8. Germline-derived CDR1 and CDR2 are MNHNS and SASEGT. The CDR3 runs 14 residues. Here the CDR3 DNA reads TGTGCCAGCTTTAACAGGGGGCTCGGCGGGGAGCTGTTTTTT. Translating it yields CASFNRGLGGELFF.

For this clonotype: This may be a read error: a much more frequent sequence differs by one nucleotide. This chain links TRBV20-1 with TRBJ1-5; possible D gene TRBD1, 5 bases. This CDR3 region has 17 residues. The V end lost 2 bases, the J end lost 4 bases, and 21 bases lay between the germline ends. Germline assignment: CDR1 DFQATT and CDR2 SNEGSKA (reference sequence). The CDR3 region is CSARFPGPRQRNQPQHF. The CDR3 coding sequence is TGCAGTGCTAGATTCCCAGGGCCGAGACAGCGGAATCAGCCCCAGCATTTT.

The rearrangement uses TRBV20-1 and TRBJ2-7; TRBD2 aligns across 14 bases. CDR1 is DFQATT and CDR2 is SNEGSKA in the germline V gene (reference sequence). V gave up 5 bases and J gave up 4 bases; unmatched junction bases: 7. The CDR3 sequence is 15 residues long. The CDR3 reads CSALPGTSGGYEQYF. The CDR3 DNA reads as TGCAGTGCTTTACCCGGGACTAGCGGGGGATACGAGCAGTACTTC.

This clonotype was picked up a small number of times. The V gene is TRBV20-1, the J gene TRBJ1-6; D uncertain. Germline V CDR1 and CDR2: DFQATT, SNEGSKA (reference sequence). The CDR3 is made up of 14 amino acids. V dropped 0 bases and J dropped 10 bases, with 13 bases sitting between them. The CDR3, as DNA: TGCAGTGCTAGAGATTCCGTGGGCACCTCACCCCTCCACTTT. Its protein product is CSARDSVGTSPLHF.